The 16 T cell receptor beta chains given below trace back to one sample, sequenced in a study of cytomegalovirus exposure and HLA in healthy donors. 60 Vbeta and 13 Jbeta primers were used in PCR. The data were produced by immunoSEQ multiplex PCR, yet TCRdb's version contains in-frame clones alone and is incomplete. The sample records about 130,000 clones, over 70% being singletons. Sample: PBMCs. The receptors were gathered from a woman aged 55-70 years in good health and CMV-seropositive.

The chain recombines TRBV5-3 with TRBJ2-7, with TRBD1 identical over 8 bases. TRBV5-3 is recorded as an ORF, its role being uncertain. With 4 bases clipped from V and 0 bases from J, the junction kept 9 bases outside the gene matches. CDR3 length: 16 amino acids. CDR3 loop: CARSLNRDRTSYEQYF. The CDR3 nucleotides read TGTGCCAGAAGCCTAAACCGGGACAGGACCTCCTACGAGCAGTACTTC.

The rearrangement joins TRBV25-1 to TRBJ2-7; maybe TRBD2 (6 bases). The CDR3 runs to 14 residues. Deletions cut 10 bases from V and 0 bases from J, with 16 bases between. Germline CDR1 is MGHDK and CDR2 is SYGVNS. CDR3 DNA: TGTGCCACAGCAGTTCAGGGACTCTCCTACGAGCAGTACTTC. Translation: CATAVQGLSYEQYF.

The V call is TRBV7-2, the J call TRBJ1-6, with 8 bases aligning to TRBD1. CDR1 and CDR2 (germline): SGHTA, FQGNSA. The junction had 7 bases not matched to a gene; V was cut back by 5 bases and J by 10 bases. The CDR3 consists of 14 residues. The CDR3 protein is CASSLDRGGSPLHF. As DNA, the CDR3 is TGTGCCAGCAGCCTAGACAGGGGCGGGTCACCCCTCCACTTT.

CDR3 coding DNA: TGTGCCAGCTCACCCGGGTCCACCATGAACACTGAAGCTTTCTTT. It codes for CASSPGSTMNTEAFF. The V and J genes are TRBV18 and TRBJ1-1; D is unclear. Trimming shortened V by 3 bases and J by 0 bases, and 11 bases separated the two germline ends. Germline V lookup: CDR1 KGHSH, CDR2 LQKENI. The CDR3 spans 15 residues.

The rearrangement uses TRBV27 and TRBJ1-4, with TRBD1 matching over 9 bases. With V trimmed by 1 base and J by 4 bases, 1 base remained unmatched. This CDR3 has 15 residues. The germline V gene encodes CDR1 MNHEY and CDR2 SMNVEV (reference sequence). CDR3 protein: CASSLLGQGNEKLFF. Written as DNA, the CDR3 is TGTGCCAGCAGTTTATTGGGACAGGGTAATGAAAAACTGTTTTTT.

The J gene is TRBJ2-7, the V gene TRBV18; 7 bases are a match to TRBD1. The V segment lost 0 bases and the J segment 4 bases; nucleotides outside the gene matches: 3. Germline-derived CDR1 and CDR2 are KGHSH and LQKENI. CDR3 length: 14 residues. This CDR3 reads CASSPPTGRYEQYF. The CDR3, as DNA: TGTGCCAGCTCACCACCGACAGGGCGGTACGAGCAGTACTTC. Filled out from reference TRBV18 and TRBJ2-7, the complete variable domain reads NAGVMQNPRHLVRRRGQEARLRCSPMKGHSHVYWYRQLPEEGLKFMVYLQKENIIDESGMPKERFSAEFPKEGPSILRIQQVVRGDSAAYFCASSPPTGRYEQYFGPGTRLTVT.

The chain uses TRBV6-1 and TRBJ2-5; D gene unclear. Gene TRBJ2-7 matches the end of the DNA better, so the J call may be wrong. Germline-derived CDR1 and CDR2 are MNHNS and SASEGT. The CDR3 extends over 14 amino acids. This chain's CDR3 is CASSEAPRPTEQYF. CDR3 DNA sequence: TGTGCCAGCAGTGAAGCCCCGCGGCCGACCGAGCAGTACTTC.

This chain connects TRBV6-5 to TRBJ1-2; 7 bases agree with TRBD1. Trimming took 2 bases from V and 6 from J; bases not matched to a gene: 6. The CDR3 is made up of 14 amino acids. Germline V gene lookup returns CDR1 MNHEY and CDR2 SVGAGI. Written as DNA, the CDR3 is TGTGCCAGCAGTTACGCTAGCAGGGGGAATGGCTACACCTTC. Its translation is CASSYASRGNGYTF.

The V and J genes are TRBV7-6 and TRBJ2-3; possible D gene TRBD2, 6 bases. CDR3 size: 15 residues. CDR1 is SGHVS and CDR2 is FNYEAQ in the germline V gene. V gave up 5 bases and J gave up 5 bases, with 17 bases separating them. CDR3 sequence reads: CASSPRDWRLDTQYF. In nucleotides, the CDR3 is TGTGCCAGCAGCCCCCGGGACTGGCGGCTAGATACGCAGTATTTT.

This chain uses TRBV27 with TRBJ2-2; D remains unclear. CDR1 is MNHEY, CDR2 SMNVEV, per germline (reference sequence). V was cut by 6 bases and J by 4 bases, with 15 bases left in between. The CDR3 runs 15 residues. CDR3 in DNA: TGTGCCAGCAGCCCGTCGAGTTTCGGCACCGGGGAGCTGTTTTTT. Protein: CASSPSSFGTGELFF.

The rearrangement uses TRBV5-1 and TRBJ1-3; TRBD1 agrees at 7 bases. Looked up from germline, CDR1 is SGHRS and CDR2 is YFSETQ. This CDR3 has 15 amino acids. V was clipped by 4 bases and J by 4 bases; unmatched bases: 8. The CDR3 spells CASSLQGEAGNTIYF. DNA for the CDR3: TGCGCCAGCAGCCTCCAGGGGGAGGCGGGAAACACCATATATTTT.

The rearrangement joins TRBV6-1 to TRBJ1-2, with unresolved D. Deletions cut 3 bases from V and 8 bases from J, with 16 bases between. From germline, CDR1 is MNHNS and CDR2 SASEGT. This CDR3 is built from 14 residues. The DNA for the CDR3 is TGTGCCAGCAGTGAGGACCGGGAAGGGTGGGGCTACACCTTC. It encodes CASSEDREGWGYTF.

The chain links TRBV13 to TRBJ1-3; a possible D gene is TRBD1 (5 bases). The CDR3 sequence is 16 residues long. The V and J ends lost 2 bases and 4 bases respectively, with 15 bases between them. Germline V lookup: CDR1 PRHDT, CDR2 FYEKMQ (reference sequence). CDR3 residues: CASSLSPFGGGNTIYF. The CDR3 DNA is TGTGCCAGCAGCTTATCTCCGTTCGGGGGAGGAAACACCATATATTTT. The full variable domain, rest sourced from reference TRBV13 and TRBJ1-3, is AAGVIQSPRHLIKEKRETATLKCYPIPRHDTVYWYQQGPGQDPQFLISFYEKMQSDKGSIPDRFSAQQFSDYHSELNMSSLELGDSALYFCASSLSPFGGGNTIYFGEGSWLTVV.

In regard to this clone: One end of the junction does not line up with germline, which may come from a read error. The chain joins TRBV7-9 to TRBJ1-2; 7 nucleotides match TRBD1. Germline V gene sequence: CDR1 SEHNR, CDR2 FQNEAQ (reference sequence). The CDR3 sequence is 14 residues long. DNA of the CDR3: TGTTCCAGCAGCCTACCCGGGACAGCAAATGGCTACACCTTC. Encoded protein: CSSSLPGTANGYTF.

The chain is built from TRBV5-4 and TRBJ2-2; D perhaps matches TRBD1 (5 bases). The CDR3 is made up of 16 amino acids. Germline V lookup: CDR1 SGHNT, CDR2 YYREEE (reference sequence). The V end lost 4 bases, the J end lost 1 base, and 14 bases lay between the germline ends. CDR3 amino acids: CASSPYRDRNTGELFF. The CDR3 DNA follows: TGTGCCAGCAGCCCCTATCGAGACAGGAACACCGGGGAGCTGTTTTTT.

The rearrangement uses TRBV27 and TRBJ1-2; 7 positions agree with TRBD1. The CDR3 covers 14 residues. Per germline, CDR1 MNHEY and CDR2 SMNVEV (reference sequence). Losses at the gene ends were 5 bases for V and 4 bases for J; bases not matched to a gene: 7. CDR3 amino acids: CASSNLGQFYGYTF. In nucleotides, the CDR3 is TGTGCCAGCAGTAACTTGGGACAGTTCTATGGCTACACCTTC.